The text below deals with one T cell receptor (beta chain). What it recognizes is unknown. This record belongs to a study of shared clonotypes between healthy human individuals. For the study at large: The plates for each donor numbered three CD4 naive, three CD4 memory, two CD8 naive and one CD8 memory.

Unmatched junction bases numbered 12, after V lost 5 bases and J lost 11 bases. This CDR3 is 14 amino acids long. From germline, CDR1 is LNHDA and CDR2 SQIVND (reference sequence). Whole-study findings and limits: Against clonotypes common to all four donors, non-shared ones had lower generation probabilities. The naive CD4 repertoires of four donors were compared, and approximately 4.5% of clonotypes were shared.

TCRdb's table, derived via immunoSEQ multiplex PCR, lists solely in-frame clones and lacks some. The sample records around 690,000 clones, about 92% being singletons. This receptor was identified in a man aged 18 to 29 in good health. Some clones in this sample may be carry-over from other donors' samples. The chain couples TRBV19 to TRBJ1-5; TRBD1 matches 7 bases. The sequenced material came from memory CD8+ T cells from PBMCs. Regarding subset: CD45RO+ cells pooled with CCR7-negative TemRA cells. CDR3 sequence (DNA): TGTGCCAGTAGTTCTGTAGGGGGCCTCCTGTCCCAGCATTTT. As protein: CASSSVGGLLSQHF.